This entry lists 20 T cell receptor beta chains sequenced from one sample in a study of T cell responses to AZD1222 COVID-19 vaccine. The protocol was immunoSEQ multiplex PCR, while the TCRdb copy is restricted to in-frame clones and leaves out a portion. The sample has almost 50,000 clones; around four fifths are singletons. The source material was peripheral blood, sampled on day 0 of MenACWY control vaccination. All receptors come from an adult in good health.

This chain connects TRBV5-5 to TRBJ1-2; no definite D call. Germline loops: CDR1 SGHKS, CDR2 YYEKEE (reference sequence). The CDR3 extends over 13 amino acids. V was shortened by 6 bases and J by 5 bases, with 14 bases between the two germline ends. CDR3 sequence reads: CASTQTVGYGYTF. CDR3 bases: TGTGCCAGCACCCAGACGGTGGGATATGGCTACACCTTC.

This clone was counted between two and nine times. CDR3 DNA sequence: TGTGCCTGGACCAGCCGGCGGACTAGCGGGAGGTCCTACGAGCAGTACTTC. Encoded protein: CAWTSRRTSGRSYEQYF. The chain is built from TRBV30 and TRBJ2-7, with 14 nucleotides matching TRBD2. The V segment lost 4 bases and the J segment 1 base; nucleotides outside the gene matches: 9. This CDR3 comprises 17 residues. Per germline, CDR1 GTSNPN and CDR2 SVGIG (reference sequence).

Concerning this clone: The junction and the germline gene differ at one end; a read error may be behind it. The chain is built from TRBV5-1 and TRBJ1-3, with 12 bases fitting TRBD1. The CDR3 is 16 amino acids. CDR1 is SGHRS and CDR2 is YFSETQ in the germline V gene. In nucleotides, the CDR3 is TGCGCCAGCAGTTTGGGACAGGGGGCTTCTGGAAACACCATATATTTT. Amino acids: CASSLGQGASGNTIYF.

This clone has a handful of counts. The chain links TRBV10-3 to TRBJ2-3; perhaps TRBD2 as D (6 bases). This CDR3 is built from 17 residues. Trimming shortened V by 3 bases and J by 6 bases, and 22 bases separated the two germline ends. Germline CDR1 is ENHRY and CDR2 is SYGVKD. The CDR3 sequence: CAISDSGEAGPVDTQYF. The CDR3 DNA is TGTGCCATCAGTGATTCGGGCGAAGCGGGCCCGGTGGATACGCAGTATTTT.

The V call is TRBV11-2, the J call TRBJ1-5; D remains unclear. V gave up 1 base and J gave up 2 bases, with 15 bases separating them. CDR1 is SGHAT, CDR2 FQNNGV, per germline. The CDR3 extends over 17 amino acids. The DNA of the CDR3 is TGTGCCAGCAGCTTAGGCTTTTTGGTAGCTGGCAATCAGCCCCAGCATTTT. This gives the protein CASSLGFLVAGNQPQHF.

CDR3 protein: CASSLGEVGYGYTF. In nucleotides, the CDR3 is TGCGCCAGCAGCTTGGGGGAAGTGGGCTATGGCTACACCTTC. The chain is built from TRBV5-1 and TRBJ1-2; the D is unclear. In germline, CDR1 is SGHRS, CDR2 YFSETQ. Trimming stripped 0 bases from V and 4 bases from J, with 10 bases between. The CDR3 is 14 residues long.

The V gene is TRBV3-1 (or the pseudogene TRBV3-2), the J gene TRBJ1-6; D perhaps matches TRBD1 (6 bases). Trimming shortened V by 2 bases and J by 10 bases, and 12 bases separated the two germline ends. Germline values: CDR1 LGHDT, CDR2 YNNKEL (reference sequence). There are 14 residues in the CDR3. CDR3 nucleotide sequence: TGTGCCAGCAGCCAAACCCCAGGGGACTCACCCCTCCACTTT. The encoded protein is CASSQTPGDSPLHF.

This chain joins TRBV9 and TRBJ1-1; weak D call: TRBD1 (6 bases). The CDR3 loop spans 14 amino acids. Trimming took 3 bases from V and 6 from J, leaving 15 bases between them. CDR1 is SGDLS and CDR2 is YYNGEE in the germline V gene. The CDR3 protein is CASSAAQGKSEAFF. CDR3 nucleotides: TGTGCCAGCAGCGCGGCCCAGGGGAAGTCTGAAGCTTTCTTT. Full variable domain (missing parts from reference TRBV9 and TRBJ1-1): DSGVTQTPKHLITATGQRVTLRCSPRSGDLSVYWYQQSLDQGLQFLIQYYNGEERAKGNILERFSAQQFPDLHSELNLSSLELGDSALYFCASSAAQGKSEAFFGQGTRLTVV.

V gene TRBV6-1 combines with J gene TRBJ2-1; 11 bases line up with TRBD2. V gave up 1 base and J gave up 4 bases; unmatched junction bases: 3. The CDR3 is made up of 16 amino acids. Per germline, CDR1 MNHNS and CDR2 SASEGT. CDR3 in DNA: TGTGCCAGCAGTGAAGGGTCTAGCGGGAGGTACAATGAGCAGTTCTTC. Translated, it gives CASSEGSSGRYNEQFF.

The chain couples TRBV7-7 to TRBJ2-1; the match to TRBD1 covers 10 bases. J gave up 3 bases and V 3 bases, and 2 bases lay outside the gene matches. The length of the CDR3 is 15 residues. Germline loops: CDR1 SSHAT, CDR2 FNYEAQ (reference sequence). CDR3 amino acids: CASSLGTGVYNEQFF. The CDR3 DNA is TGTGCCAGCAGCTTGGGGACAGGGGTCTACAATGAGCAGTTCTTC.

The rearrangement uses TRBV7-9 and TRBJ1-1; a possible D gene is TRBD1 (5 bases). Trimming removed 1 base at V and 1 base at J, with 7 bases between. The CDR3 length is 14 residues. CDR1 and CDR2 (germline): SEHNR, FQNEAQ (reference sequence). The CDR3 spells CASSLVGPNTEAFF. Written as DNA, the CDR3 is TGTGCCAGCAGCTTAGTGGGACCGAACACTGAAGCTTTCTTT.

The rearrangement joins TRBV30 to TRBJ1-1, with 9 positions matching TRBD1. CDR1 and CDR2 from the germline V gene are GTSNPN and SVGIG (reference sequence). V was pared by 0 bases and J by 3 bases, with 2 bases of the junction left unmatched. The CDR3 consists of 14 residues. The CDR3 loop reads CAWSVGQGYTEAFF. The DNA for the CDR3 is TGTGCCTGGAGTGTAGGACAGGGGTACACTGAAGCTTTCTTT.

This chain connects TRBV6-1 to TRBJ2-7; 9 nucleotides match TRBD2. The CDR3 runs to 16 residues. Trimming removed 2 bases from V and 5 bases from J; junction bases left unmatched: 10. The germline gives CDR1 MNHNS, CDR2 SASEGT. CDR3: CASSEIGVAGVHEQYF. CDR3 coding DNA: TGTGCCAGCAGTGAAATTGGGGTAGCGGGAGTTCACGAGCAGTACTTC.

The rearrangement joins TRBV6-5 to TRBJ1-5; D gene ambiguous. Germline values: CDR1 MNHEY, CDR2 SVGAGI. The CDR3 extends over 14 amino acids. V dropped 6 bases and J dropped 7 bases, with 16 bases sitting between them. The CDR3 reads CASSAAIGGQPQHF. Here the CDR3 DNA reads TGTGCCAGCAGCGCGGCTATCGGTGGCCAGCCCCAGCATTTT.

The chain uses TRBV7-8 and TRBJ2-1, with 7 bases that match TRBD1. CDR1 SGHVS and CDR2 FQNEAQ come from the germline V gene. This CDR3 is 16 amino acids long. V lost 5 bases, J lost 3 bases, and 10 bases stayed unmatched. CDR3 loop: CASSEYRGIIYNEQFF. The CDR3 DNA follows: TGTGCCAGCAGCGAATACAGGGGAATCATCTACAATGAGCAGTTCTTC.

The rearrangement links TRBV6-5 to TRBJ1-2, with D perhaps matching TRBD1 (6 bases). The germline CDR1 and CDR2 sequences are MNHEY and SVGAGI. V was shortened by 2 bases and J by 4 bases, with 14 bases between the two germline ends. This CDR3 is built from 15 residues. The CDR3 DNA sequence: TGTGCCAGCAGTTACACGGACAGTCTCGCCTATGGCTACACCTTC. Its translation: CASSYTDSLAYGYTF.

This clone was seen ten or more times. The J gene is TRBJ1-5, the V gene TRBV2, with 7 bases matching TRBD1. Germline assignment: CDR1 SNHLY and CDR2 FYNNEI. The CDR3 covers 16 residues. V shed 6 bases and J 4 bases; nucleotides not matched to a gene: 12. The CDR3 nucleotides are TGTGCCAGCAGGGGGACAGTAGGGATGGGGAATCAGCCCCAGCATTTT. This sequence encodes CASRGTVGMGNQPQHF.

V gene TRBV19 combines with J gene TRBJ1-6; no reliable D call. V was pared by 9 bases and J by 4 bases, with 7 bases between. This CDR3 has 12 amino acids. Germline CDR1 and CDR2: LNHDA and SQIVND (reference sequence). CDR3 DNA: TGTGCCAGCGGACCGTATAATTCACCCCTCCACTTT. Amino acid sequence: CASGPYNSPLHF.

In its sample, this clone was seen a few times. This chain uses TRBV3-1 (or the pseudogene TRBV3-2) with TRBJ2-5; 7 nucleotides agree with TRBD1. Germline loops: CDR1 LGHDT, CDR2 YNNKEL (reference sequence). With 7 bases clipped from V and 2 bases from J, the junction kept 13 bases outside the gene matches. There are 16 residues in the CDR3. The CDR3, as DNA: TGTGCCAGCACCCGGGACAGACTTATCTCACAAGAGACCCAGTACTTC. As protein: CASTRDRLISQETQYF.

This clone is labeled medium-sized. V gene TRBV2 combines with J gene TRBJ1-2; TRBD1 matches 8 bases. This CDR3 has 14 residues. The trim removed 7 bases at V and 4 bases at J, leaving 8 bases unmatched. Germline CDR1 reads SNHLY; CDR2 reads FYNNEI. The CDR3 loop is CASMGQGAAYGYTF. CDR3 bases: TGTGCCAGCATGGGCCAGGGGGCCGCCTATGGCTACACCTTC.